The 5 T cell receptor beta chains in this list originate from one sample, sequenced in a study of cytomegalovirus exposure and HLA in healthy donors. PCR employed 60 Vbeta and 13 Jbeta primers. Repertoires were generated with immunoSEQ multiplex PCR, while TCRdb's copy carries only in-frame clones and drops some. The repertoire holds approximately 100,000 clones, with about 80% as singletons. Sequenced sample: PBMCs. All receptors derive from a man aged 35 to 55 in good health and CMV-seronegative.

This chain connects TRBV5-1 to TRBJ2-3; 8 bases align to TRBD2. Trimming took 7 bases from V and 5 from J; bases not matched to a gene: 9. CDR1 and CDR2 (germline): SGHRS, YFSETQ. CDR3 length: 14 residues. CDR3 coding DNA: TGCGCCAGCCGATTGGAGCGGGGGCTAGATACGCAGTATTTT. Protein sequence: CASRLERGLDTQYF.

The V call is TRBV6-1, the J call TRBJ2-7; 7 bases line up with TRBD1. This CDR3 has 13 amino acids. V shed 7 bases, J shed 3 bases, and the junction held 6 bases outside the gene matches. Germline CDR1 MNHNS, CDR2 SASEGT. The CDR3 DNA reads as TGTGCCAGCACCCCGGGACAGAGCTACGAGCAGTACTTC. Translated: CASTPGQSYEQYF.

The chain couples TRBV20-1 to TRBJ1-2, with D maybe TRBD1 (6 bases). V was shortened by 6 bases and J by 4 bases, with 9 bases between the two germline ends. CDR1 is DFQATT and CDR2 is SNEGSKA in the germline V gene (reference sequence). The CDR3 runs 11 residues. The CDR3 here is CSARDTYGYTF. The CDR3 region has the DNA TGCAGTGCACGGGACACCTATGGCTACACCTTC.

This clone has just a few counts. The chain uses TRBV7-2 and TRBJ2-6, with D perhaps matching TRBD2 (6 bases). CDR3 length: 15 amino acids. Per the germline V gene, CDR1 is SGHTA and CDR2 is FQGNSA. The V gene lost 4 bases and the J gene lost 0 bases, with 7 bases spanning the gap. The CDR3 nucleotides are TGTGCCAGCAGCTCGGGACTCTCTGGGGCCAACGTCCTGACTTTC. Translating gives CASSSGLSGANVLTF.

As for this clone: A junction end diverges from the germline sequence, so it may reflect a read error. The J gene is TRBJ1-1, the V gene TRBV7-9, with D possibly TRBD1 on 5 matching bases. From germline, CDR1 is SEHNR and CDR2 FQNEAQ (reference sequence). The CDR3 is made up of 12 amino acids. The CDR3 DNA is TGTTCCAGCAGCTTAGGGGAGACTGAAGCTTTCTTT. Its protein is CSSSLGETEAFF.